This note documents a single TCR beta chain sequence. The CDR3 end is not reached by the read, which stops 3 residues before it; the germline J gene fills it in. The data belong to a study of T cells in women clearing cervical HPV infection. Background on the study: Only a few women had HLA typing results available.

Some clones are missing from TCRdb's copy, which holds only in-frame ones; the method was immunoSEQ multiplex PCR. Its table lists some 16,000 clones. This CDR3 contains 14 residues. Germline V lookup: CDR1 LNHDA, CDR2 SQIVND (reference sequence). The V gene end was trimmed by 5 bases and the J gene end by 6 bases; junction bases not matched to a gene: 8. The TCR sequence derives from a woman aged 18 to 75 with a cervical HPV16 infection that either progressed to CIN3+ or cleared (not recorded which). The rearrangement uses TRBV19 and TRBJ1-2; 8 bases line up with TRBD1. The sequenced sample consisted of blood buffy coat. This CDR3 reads CASSPRTGKDGYTF. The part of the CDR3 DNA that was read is TGTGCCAGTAGTCCCAGGACAGGGAAGGATGGC.